This T cell receptor (beta chain) was sequenced for a study of shared clonotypes between healthy human individuals. Deep level was the assay's run setting. Libraries were prepared by immunoSEQ multiplex PCR; TCRdb keeps only in-frame clonotypes and omits some of them. The sample records under 2,500,000 clones, nearly 97% being singletons. Between the trimmed V and J ends, which lost 1 base and 5 bases, there was a span of 7 bases. This CDR3 region has 13 residues. Germline CDR1 reads LGHNA; CDR2 reads YSLEER. Donors were healthy HIV-negative adults without recent acute infections or vaccinations. The chain has TRBV4-3 and TRBJ2-3, with D unclear. The source material was naive CD4+ T cells sorted from blood. Stated subset: CD45RA+ positively selected. The source is a man between 18 and 29 years old in good health. As DNA, the CDR3 is TGCGCCAGCAGCCAAGCCCTAATAGATACGCAGTATTTT. Encoded protein: CASSQALIDTQYF.